This TCR beta chain was identified in a study of blood T cell repertoires in COVID-19. In the study overall: The cDNA or gDNA used as material had been derived from T cells, B-cell-depleted T cells, or PBMCs.

This clone has a handful of counts. In the study's own analysis: Estimation of nucleated cell counts was performed using reference gene primer amplification. TCRdb keeps only in-frame clones here, not all; method: immunoSEQ multiplex PCR. From that table come the V and J calls and clone size; the DNA was used to work out D and trimming. Among around 40,000 clones listed, roughly 85% were seen once. The sequenced sample consisted of peripheral blood. The origin of this receptor is a human donor in a cohort sampled during active COVID-19.

The CDR3 is CASSLSGRTGELFF. CDR3 coding DNA: TGTGCCAGCAGCTTGAGCGGGCGAACCGGGGAGCTGTTTTTT. The rearrangement joins TRBV7-2 to TRBJ2-2, with a tentative D call TRBD2 (6 bases). From germline, CDR1 is SGHTA and CDR2 FQGNSA. V was pared by 3 bases and J by 5 bases, with 10 bases between. The CDR3 length is 14 residues. Full variable domain (missing parts from reference TRBV7-2 and TRBJ2-2): GAGVSQSPSNKVTEKGKDVELRCDPISGHTALYWYRQSLGQGLEFLIYFQGNSAPDKSGLPSDRFSAERTGGSVSTLTIQRTQQEDSAVYLCASSLSGRTGELFFGEGSRLTVL.